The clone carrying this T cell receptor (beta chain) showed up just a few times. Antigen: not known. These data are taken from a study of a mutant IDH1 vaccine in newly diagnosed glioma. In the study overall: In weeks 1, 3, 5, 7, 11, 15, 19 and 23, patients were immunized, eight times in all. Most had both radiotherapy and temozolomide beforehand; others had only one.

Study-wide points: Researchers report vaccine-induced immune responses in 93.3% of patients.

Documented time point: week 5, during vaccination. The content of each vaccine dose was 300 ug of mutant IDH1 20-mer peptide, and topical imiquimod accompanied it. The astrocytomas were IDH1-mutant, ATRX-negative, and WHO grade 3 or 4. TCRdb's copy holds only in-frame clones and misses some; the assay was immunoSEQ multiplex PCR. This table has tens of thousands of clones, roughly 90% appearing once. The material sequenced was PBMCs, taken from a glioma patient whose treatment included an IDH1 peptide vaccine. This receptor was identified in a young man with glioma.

The CDR3 is CASSLSDGYEQYF. For the CDR3, the DNA is TGTGCCAGCAGTTTATCCGACGGCTACGAGCAGTACTTC. The gene calls are TRBV11-2 and TRBJ2-7; D not resolved. V lost 6 bases and J 3 bases, leaving 12 bases between the germline ends. CDR3 length equals 13 residues. Germline CDR1 SGHAT, CDR2 FQNNGV.